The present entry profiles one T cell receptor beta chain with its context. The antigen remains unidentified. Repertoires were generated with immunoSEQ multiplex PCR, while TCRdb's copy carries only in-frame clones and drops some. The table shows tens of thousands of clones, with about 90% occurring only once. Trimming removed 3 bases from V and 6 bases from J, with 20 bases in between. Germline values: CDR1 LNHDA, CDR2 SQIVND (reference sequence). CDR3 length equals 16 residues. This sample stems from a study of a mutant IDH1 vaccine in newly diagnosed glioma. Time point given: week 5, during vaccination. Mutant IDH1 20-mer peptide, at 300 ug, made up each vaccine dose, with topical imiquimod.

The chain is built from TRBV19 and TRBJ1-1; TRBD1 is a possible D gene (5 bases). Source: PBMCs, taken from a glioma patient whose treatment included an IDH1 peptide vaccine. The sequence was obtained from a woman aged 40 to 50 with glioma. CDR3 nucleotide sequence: TGTGCCAGTAGTATGGGACTATGGCAGGGTAGGGCTGAAGCTTTCTTT. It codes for CASSMGLWQGRAEAFF.